The 4 T cell receptor beta chains below were found in one sample sequenced in a study of shared clonotypes between healthy human individuals. Profiled with immunoSEQ multiplex PCR; TCRdb holds only in-frame clones, not every one. The sample carries about half a million clones, roughly four fifths recorded once. The sequenced material came from PBMCs. The receptor set was obtained from a woman in her thirties or forties in good health. Some clones in this sample may be carry-over from other donors' samples.

The V and J genes are TRBV7-9 and TRBJ2-7; TRBD1 or TRBD2 may be the D gene (5 bases each). The CDR3 sequence is 15 residues long. Per germline, CDR1 SEHNR and CDR2 FQNEAQ (reference sequence). Deletions cut 3 bases from V and 2 bases from J, with 14 bases between. CDR3 residues: CASSLPGTRTYEQYF. DNA for the CDR3: TGTGCCAGCAGCTTGCCGGGGACCCGAACCTACGAGCAGTACTTC.

The chain has TRBV6-1 and TRBJ1-4; TRBD1 matches 9 bases. The ends lost 6 bases at V and 8 bases at J; junction bases unmatched: 10. This CDR3 region has 15 residues. Per the germline V gene, CDR1 is MNHNS and CDR2 is SASEGT. The DNA for the CDR3 is TGTGCCAGCAGGGATACAGGGGGCAGTGGGGAAAAACTGTTTTTT. Amino acids: CASRDTGGSGEKLFF.

V and J are TRBV4-3 and TRBJ1-3; D is possibly TRBD1 (6 bases). The CDR3 length is 15 residues. Germline V gene data show CDR1 as LGHNA and CDR2 as YSLEER. V was shortened by 1 base and J by 2 bases, with 9 bases between the two germline ends. Here the CDR3 DNA reads TGCGCCAGCAGCCAAGTCCGGACAGCTGGAAACACCATATATTTT. It codes for CASSQVRTAGNTIYF.

Of note for this clone: A far bigger clonotype differs at one base, so this is likely a read error. Other nucleotide sequences from this sample produce the same CDR3. This chain connects TRBV20-1 to TRBJ1-1; D call uncertain. The CDR3 has 11 residues. V was pared by 5 bases and J by 8 bases, with 12 bases between. Per the germline V gene, CDR1 is DFQATT and CDR2 is SNEGSKA (reference sequence). The CDR3 loop is CSASPEPEAFF. The CDR3 DNA sequence: TGCAGTGCTTCTCCCGAGCCGGAAGCTTTCTTT.